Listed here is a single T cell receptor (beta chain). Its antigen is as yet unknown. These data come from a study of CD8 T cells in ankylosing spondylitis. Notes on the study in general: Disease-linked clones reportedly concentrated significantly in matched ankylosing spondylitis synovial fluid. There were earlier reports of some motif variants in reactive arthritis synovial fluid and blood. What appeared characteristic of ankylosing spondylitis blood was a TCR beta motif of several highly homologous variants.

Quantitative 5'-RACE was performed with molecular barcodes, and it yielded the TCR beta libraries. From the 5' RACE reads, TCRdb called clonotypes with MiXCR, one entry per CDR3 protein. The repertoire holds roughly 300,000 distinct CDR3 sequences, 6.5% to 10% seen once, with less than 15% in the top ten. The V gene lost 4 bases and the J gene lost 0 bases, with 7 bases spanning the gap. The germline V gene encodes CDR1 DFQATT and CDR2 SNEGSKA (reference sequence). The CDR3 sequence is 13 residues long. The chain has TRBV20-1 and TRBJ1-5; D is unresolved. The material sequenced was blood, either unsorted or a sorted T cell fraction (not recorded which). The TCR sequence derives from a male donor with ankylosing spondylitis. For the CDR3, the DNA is TGCAGTGCTACACAGTATAGCAATCAGCCCCAGCATTTT. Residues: CSATQYSNQPQHF.